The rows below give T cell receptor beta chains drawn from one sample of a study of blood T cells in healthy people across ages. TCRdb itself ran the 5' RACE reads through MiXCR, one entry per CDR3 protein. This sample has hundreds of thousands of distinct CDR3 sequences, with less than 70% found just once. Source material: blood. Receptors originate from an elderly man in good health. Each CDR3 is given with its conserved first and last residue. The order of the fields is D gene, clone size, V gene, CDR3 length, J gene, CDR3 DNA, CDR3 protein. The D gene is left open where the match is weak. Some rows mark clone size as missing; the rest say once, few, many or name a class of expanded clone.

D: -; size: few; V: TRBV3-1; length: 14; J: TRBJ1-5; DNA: TGTGCCAGCAGCCTCGCGACAGACAATCAGCCCCAGCATTTT; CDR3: CASSLATDNQPQHF
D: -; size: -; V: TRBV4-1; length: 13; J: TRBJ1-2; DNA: TGCGCCAGCAGCCCCAAGCCCAGTTATGGCTACACCTTC; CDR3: CASSPKPSYGYTF
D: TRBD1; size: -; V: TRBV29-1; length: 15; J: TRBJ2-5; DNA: TGCAGCGCTGAACCGGACAGGGGGCGATCCGAGACCCAGTACTTC; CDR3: CSAEPDRGRSETQYF
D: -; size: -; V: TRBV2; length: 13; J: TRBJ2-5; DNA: TGTGCCACCGGTATCGGAAGGGGGGAGACCCAGTACTTC; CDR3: CATGIGRGETQYF
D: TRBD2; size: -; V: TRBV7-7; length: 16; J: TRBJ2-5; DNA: TGTGCCAGCAGCACGGGACTAGCGGGACGGGAAGAGACCCAGTACTTC; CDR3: CASSTGLAGREETQYF
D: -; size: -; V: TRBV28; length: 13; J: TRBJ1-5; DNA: TGTGCCAGCAGTCTTACAGGTTATCAGCCCCAGCATTTT; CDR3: CASSLTGYQPQHF
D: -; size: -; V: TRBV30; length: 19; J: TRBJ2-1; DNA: TGTGCCTCCAAAGGTGGGGGACGGAGACTAGTTGGGTCCTACAATGAGCAGTTCTTC; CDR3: CASKGGGRRLVGSYNEQFF
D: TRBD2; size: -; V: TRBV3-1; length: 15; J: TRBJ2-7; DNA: TGTGCCAGCAGCCAACGACTAGCGGGAGGAGGCGAGCAGTACTTC; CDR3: CASSQRLAGGGEQYF
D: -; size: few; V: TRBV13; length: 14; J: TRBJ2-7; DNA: TGTGCCAGCAGCCCCAGGGGGGACTCCTACGAGCAGTACTTC; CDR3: CASSPRGDSYEQYF
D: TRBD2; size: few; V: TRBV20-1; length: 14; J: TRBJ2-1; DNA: TGCAGTGCTTTCCTAGCGGGAGGTTACAATGAGCAGTTCTTC; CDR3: CSAFLAGGYNEQFF
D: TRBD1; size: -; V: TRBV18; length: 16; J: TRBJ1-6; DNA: TGTGCCAGCTCACCACTTATGGGACAGGGAAATTCACCCCTCCACTTT; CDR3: CASSPLMGQGNSPLHF
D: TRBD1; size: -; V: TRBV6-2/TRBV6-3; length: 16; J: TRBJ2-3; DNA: TGTGCCAGCAGTGCGAGACAGGGGGCAGTCGTAAGATACGCGTATTTT; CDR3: CASSARQGAVVRYAYF
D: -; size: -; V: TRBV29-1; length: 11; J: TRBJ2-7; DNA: TGCAGCGTTGGAACAGCCGGCCGTGAGTACTTC; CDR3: CSVGTAGREYF
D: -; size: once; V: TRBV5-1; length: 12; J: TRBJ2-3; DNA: TGCGCCAGCAGAATATCAACAGATACGCAGTATTTT; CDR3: CASRISTDTQYF
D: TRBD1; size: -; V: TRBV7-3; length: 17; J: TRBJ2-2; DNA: TGTGCCAGCAGCATATACCCGGGACAGGGGGCTTCCGGGGAGCTGTTTTTT; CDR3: CASSIYPGQGASGELFF
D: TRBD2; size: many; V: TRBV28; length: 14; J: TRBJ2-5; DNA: TGTGCCAGCAGTTCCCTGGCTAGCGGGAGTGACCAGTACTTC; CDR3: CASSSLASGSDQYF